Sequencing of this TCR beta chain was carried out in a study of shared clonotypes between healthy human individuals. Study overall: The plates for each donor numbered three CD4 naive, three CD4 memory, two CD8 naive and one CD8 memory.

The CDR3 runs to 15 residues. Germline lookup yields CDR1 MDHEN and CDR2 SYDVKM. V lost 7 bases to trimming and J lost 4 bases, with 17 bases between them. Naive CD8 populations comprised CD45RO-negative cells positively selected for CCR7, excluding terminally differentiated effector memory CD45RA+ cells. Generated by immunoSEQ multiplex PCR, the TCRdb table keeps only in-frame clones and is missing some. The sample consists of under 850,000 clones, 80% to 95% of them appearing once. Sequencing used naive CD8+ T cells sorted from blood. This chain links TRBV28 with TRBJ1-5; tentative D call: TRBD1 (6 bases). The sequence derives from a man between 25 and 39 years old in good health. The CDR3 spells CASTDTGSVNQPQHF. The DNA for the CDR3 is TGTGCCAGCACCGACACAGGGAGCGTTAATCAGCCCCAGCATTTT.